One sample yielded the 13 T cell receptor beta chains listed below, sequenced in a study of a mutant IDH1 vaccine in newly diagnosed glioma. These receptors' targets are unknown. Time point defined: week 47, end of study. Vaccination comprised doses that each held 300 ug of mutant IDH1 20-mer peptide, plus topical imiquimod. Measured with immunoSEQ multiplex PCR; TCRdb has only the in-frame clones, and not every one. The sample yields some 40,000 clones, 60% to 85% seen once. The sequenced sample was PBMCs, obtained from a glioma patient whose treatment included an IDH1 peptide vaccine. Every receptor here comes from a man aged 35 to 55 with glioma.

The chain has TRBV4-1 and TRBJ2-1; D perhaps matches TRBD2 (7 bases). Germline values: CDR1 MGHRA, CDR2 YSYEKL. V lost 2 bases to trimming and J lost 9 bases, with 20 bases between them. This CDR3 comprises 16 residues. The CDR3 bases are TGCGCCAGCAGCCAATCAGAGACTAGGGGGGGTGTTGAGCAGTTCTTC. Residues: CASSQSETRGGVEQFF.

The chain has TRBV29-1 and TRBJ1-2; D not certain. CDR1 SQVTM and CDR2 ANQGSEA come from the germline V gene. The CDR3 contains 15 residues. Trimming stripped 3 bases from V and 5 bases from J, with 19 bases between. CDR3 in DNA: TGCAGCGTTGACAGGACGAACCCTTCAGAATATGGCTACACCTTC. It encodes CSVDRTNPSEYGYTF. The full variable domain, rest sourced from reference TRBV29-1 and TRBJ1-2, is SAVISQKPSRDICQRGTSLTIQCQVDSQVTMMFWYRQQPGQSLTLIATANQGSEATYESGFVIDKFPISRPNLTFSTLTVSNMSPEDSSIYLCSVDRTNPSEYGYTFGSGTRLTVV.

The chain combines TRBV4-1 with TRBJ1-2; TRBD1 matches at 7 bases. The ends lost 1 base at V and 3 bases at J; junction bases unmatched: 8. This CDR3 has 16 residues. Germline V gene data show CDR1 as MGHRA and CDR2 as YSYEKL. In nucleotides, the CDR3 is TGCGCCAGCAGCCAAGCCGCCCAGGGGGGACACTATGGCTACACCTTC. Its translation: CASSQAAQGGHYGYTF.

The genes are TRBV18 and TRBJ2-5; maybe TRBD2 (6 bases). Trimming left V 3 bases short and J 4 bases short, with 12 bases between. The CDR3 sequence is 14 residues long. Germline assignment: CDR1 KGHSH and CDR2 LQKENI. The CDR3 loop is CASSPPGRRETQYF. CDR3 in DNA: TGTGCCAGCTCACCTCCAGGGAGGCGAGAGACCCAGTACTTC.

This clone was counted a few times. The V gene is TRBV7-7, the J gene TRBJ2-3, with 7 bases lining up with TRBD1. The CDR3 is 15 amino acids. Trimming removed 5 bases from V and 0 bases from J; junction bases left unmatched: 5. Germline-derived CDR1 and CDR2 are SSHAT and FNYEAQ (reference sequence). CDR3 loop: CASSEGAGSTDTQYF. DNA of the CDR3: TGTGCCAGCAGCGAGGGGGCAGGGAGCACAGATACGCAGTATTTT.

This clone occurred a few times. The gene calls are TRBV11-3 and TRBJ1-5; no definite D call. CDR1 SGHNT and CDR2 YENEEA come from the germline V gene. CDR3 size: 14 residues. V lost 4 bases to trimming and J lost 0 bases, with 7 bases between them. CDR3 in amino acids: CASSSRDSNQPQHF. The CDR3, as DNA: TGTGCCAGCAGCTCCCGGGATAGCAATCAGCCCCAGCATTTT.

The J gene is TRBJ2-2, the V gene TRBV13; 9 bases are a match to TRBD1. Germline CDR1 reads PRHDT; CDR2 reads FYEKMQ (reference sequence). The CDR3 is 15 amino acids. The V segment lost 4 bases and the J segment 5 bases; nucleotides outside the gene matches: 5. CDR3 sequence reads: CASSSPGTGTGELFF. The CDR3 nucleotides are TGTGCCAGCAGCTCCCCCGGGACAGGGACCGGGGAGCTGTTTTTT.

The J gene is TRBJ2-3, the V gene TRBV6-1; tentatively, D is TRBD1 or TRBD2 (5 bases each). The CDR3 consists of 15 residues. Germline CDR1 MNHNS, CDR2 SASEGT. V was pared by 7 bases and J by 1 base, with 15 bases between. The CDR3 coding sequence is TGTGCCAGCACTAAAACCGGGACCGGCACAGATACGCAGTATTTT. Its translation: CASTKTGTGTDTQYF.

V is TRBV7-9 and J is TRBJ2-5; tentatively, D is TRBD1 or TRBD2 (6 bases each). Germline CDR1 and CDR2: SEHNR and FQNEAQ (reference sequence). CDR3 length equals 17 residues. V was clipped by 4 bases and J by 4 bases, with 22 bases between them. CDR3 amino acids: CASSSWRGGEEGETQYF. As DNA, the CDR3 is TGTGCCAGCAGCTCCTGGCGAGGGGGAGAGGAGGGAGAGACCCAGTACTTC.

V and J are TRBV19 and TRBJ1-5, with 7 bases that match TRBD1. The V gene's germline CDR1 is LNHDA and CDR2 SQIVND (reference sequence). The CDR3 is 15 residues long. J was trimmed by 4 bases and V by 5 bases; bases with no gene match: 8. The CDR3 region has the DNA TGTGCCAGTAGTCAGGGGGGGAGGATAAATCAGCCCCAGCATTTT. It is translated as CASSQGGRINQPQHF.

CDR3 in DNA: TGTGCCAGTAGTATCCCAGGGCGAGCGAACACCGGGGAGCTGTTTTTT. It encodes CASSIPGRANTGELFF. The rearrangement links TRBV19 to TRBJ2-2; tentatively, D is TRBD1 (5 bases). Germline V CDR1 and CDR2: LNHDA, SQIVND (reference sequence). Trimming removed 3 bases at V and 0 bases at J, with 11 bases between. The CDR3 loop spans 16 amino acids.

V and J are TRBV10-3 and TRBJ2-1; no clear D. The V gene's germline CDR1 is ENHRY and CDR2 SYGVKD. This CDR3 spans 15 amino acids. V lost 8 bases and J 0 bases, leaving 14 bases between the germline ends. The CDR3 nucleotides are TGTGCCATCGGAAGAGAGGCGAGCTCCTACAATGAGCAGTTCTTC. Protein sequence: CAIGREASSYNEQFF.

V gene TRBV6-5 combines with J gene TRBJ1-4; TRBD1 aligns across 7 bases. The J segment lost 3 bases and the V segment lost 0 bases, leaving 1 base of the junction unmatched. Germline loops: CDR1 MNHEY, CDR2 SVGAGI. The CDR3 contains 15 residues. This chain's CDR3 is CASSYSTGANEKLFF. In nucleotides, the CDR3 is TGTGCCAGCAGTTACTCAACAGGGGCTAATGAAAAACTGTTTTTT.